The subject of this entry is one T cell receptor beta chain. Its antigen is currently unknown. Assay: immunoSEQ multiplex PCR; the TCRdb copy retains only in-frame clones and omits some. Of some 50,000 clones in the sample, just over 85% were seen once. These data are taken from a study of OX40 agonist ivuxolimab in advanced cancers. Notes on the study in general: Also showing low normalized T-cell clonal expansion were some of the nonresponders. Expanded clones were, on average, more numerous among CD8+ T cells than CD4+. At 0.1 to 3.0 mg/kg, CD4+ and CD8+ blood T cells expanded clonally by week 6.

This CDR3 has 14 amino acids. Germline loops: CDR1 SEHNR, CDR2 FQNEAQ (reference sequence). V was clipped by 6 bases and J by 1 base, with 12 bases between them. V is TRBV7-9 and J is TRBJ1-1, with D perhaps TRBD1 (5 bases). Sequences were derived from CD4+ or CD8+ T cells sorted from blood, sampled in a trial of the OX40 agonist ivuxolimab. The clonotype comes from an adult with an advanced solid tumor such as melanoma, head and neck, liver or kidney cancer. CDR3 amino acids: CASRGGWENTEAFF. CDR3 coding DNA: TGTGCCAGCAGGGGGGGATGGGAGAACACTGAAGCTTTCTTT.